This T cell receptor (beta chain) derives from a study of blood T cell repertoires in COVID-19 (TCRdb year 2020). At the level of the whole study: The collaborator samples originated in the United States, Italy and Spain and spanned the acute and convalescent phases of COVID-19. The material from the prospective study consisted of cDNA or gDNA derived from T cells, B-cell-depleted T cells, or PBMCs. The dataset comprised deeply sampled blood TCRbeta repertoires from subjects exposed to, actively infected with, or recovered from COVID-19. The repertoires were made available in a free public database intended to serve as a resource for research on the immune response to SARS-CoV-2. The samples were drawn from two sources: the first 160 participants of the ongoing ImmuneRACE study, and 950 to 1,500 subjects contributed by 6 global collaborators. The sample metadata nearly always contained a de-identified subject ID, COVID-19 status, age in years and sex. Where available, HLA class I and class II types were obtained from metadata supplied by the sample provider rather than from assay-based typing.

What the authors observed across the whole study: The amount of clinical and demographic metadata varied by source and participant and was provided uncurated.

Another Seattle source contributed samples from volunteer blood donors who had recovered from COVID-19. Whole blood was collected in K2EDTA tubes by collaborating institutions according to the institutions' own protocols. For TCRbeta analysis, collaborators shipped samples in one of three forms: frozen whole blood, isolated PBMCs, or DNA extracted from either of those sample types. TCRbeta CDR3 regions were amplified from genomic DNA using the immunoSEQ Assay, a bias-controlled multiplex PCR. The source study handled its data this way. Nucleated cell counts per sample were estimated from amplification of reference gene primers within the assay. Sequence reads were collapsed and filtered to measure the absolute abundance of every unique TCRbeta CDR3 rearrangement. For each sample, productive Simpson clonality was calculated by taking the square root of Simpson's diversity index across productive rearrangements. The table was pulled from immuneACCESS by TCRdb, which kept in-frame rearrangements only. Such tables lose some clones; where checked, under half of the loss comes from unresolved V genes, and the rest has no known cause. V and J calls and clone size come straight from that table; D and trimming were deduced from the DNA. This sample has approximately 250,000 clones in its table, and 70% to 85% of those were observed once. The top ten clones comprise more than 1.2% of the sample.

From the cysteine through the phenylalanine, the CDR3 covers 13 amino acids. Only the CDR3 part of the read is kept: 39 bases, read in frame from the first base. CDR1 and CDR2 are drawn from the germline V gene (reference sequence): MNHNY, SVGAGI. V and J are truncated by 6 bases and 6 bases respectively, leaving an intervening sequence of 11 bases. About this clone itself: Its antigen specificity is not known. No per-base quality is available; no much larger clone lies one base away.

The clonotype was recovered from a woman aged 35 to 49 who had recovered from COVID-19. Sequenced: peripheral blood. The chain was built from TRBV6-6 and TRBJ2-2; TRBD2 might be the D gene, on 5 matching bases. Here the CDR3 is given as CASRRPSPGELFF. In nucleotide form, the sequence is TGTGCCAGCAGGCGCCCTAGCCCCGGGGAGCTGTTTTTT.